This T cell receptor (beta chain) was captured in a study of blood T cell repertoires in COVID-19. Overall study: The United States, Italy and Spain supplied acute and convalescent COVID-19 samples.

The data were produced by immunoSEQ multiplex PCR, yet TCRdb's version contains in-frame clones alone and is incomplete. The table records over 100,000 clones, approximately 78% of them present only once. Germline values: CDR1 MNHEY, CDR2 SVGAGI. V was cut by 6 bases and J by 2 bases, with 11 bases left in between. CDR3 length: 13 amino acids. The receptor comes from a man between 65 and 80 years old with acute or convalescent COVID-19. The specimen was peripheral blood. The rearrangement joins TRBV6-5 to TRBJ2-7; D perhaps matches TRBD1 (6 bases). In DNA form, the CDR3 reads TGTGCCAGCAGATCAACAGGGCCCTACGAGCAGTACTTC. It codes for CASRSTGPYEQYF.